This TCR beta chain was identified during a study of blood T cell repertoires in COVID-19. Study-wide background: Donors in the United States, Italy and Spain gave samples during acute or convalescent COVID-19.

Germline assignment: CDR1 LNHDA and CDR2 SQIVND (reference sequence). The CDR3 is 14 amino acids. Trimming cost V 8 bases and J 6 bases, with 19 bases left between them. Sequencing was performed with immunoSEQ multiplex PCR; in TCRdb, only in-frame clones are kept and a portion is missing. The sample has approximately 120,000 clones; 75% to 90% are singletons. This clonotype was sampled from a woman older than 75 with COVID-19, enrolled during active disease. The sequenced material came from peripheral blood. V is TRBV19 and J is TRBJ1-1; D is uncertain. The CDR3 region is CASHNAGVASEAFF. For the CDR3, the DNA is TGTGCCAGTCATAACGCGGGAGTGGCGTCTGAAGCTTTCTTT. Filled out from reference TRBV19 and TRBJ1-1, the complete variable domain reads DGGITQSPKYLFRKEGQNVTLSCEQNLNHDAMYWYRQDPGQGLRLIYYSQIVNDFQKGDIAEGYSVSREKKESFPLTVTSAQKNPTAFYLCASHNAGVASEAFFGQGTRLTVV.